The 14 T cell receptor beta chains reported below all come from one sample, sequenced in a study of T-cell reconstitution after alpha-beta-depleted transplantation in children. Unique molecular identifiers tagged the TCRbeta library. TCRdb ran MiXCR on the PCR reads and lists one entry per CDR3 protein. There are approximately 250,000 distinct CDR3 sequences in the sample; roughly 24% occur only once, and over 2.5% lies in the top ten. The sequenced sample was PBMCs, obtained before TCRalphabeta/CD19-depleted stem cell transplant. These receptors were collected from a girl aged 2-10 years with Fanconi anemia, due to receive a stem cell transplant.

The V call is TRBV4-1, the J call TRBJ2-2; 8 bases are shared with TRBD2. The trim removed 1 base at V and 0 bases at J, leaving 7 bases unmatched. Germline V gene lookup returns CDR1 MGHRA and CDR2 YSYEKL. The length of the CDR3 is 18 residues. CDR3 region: CASSQVRAGGSNTGELFF. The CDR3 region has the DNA TGCGCCAGCAGCCAAGTGAGGGCGGGAGGTTCGAACACCGGGGAGCTGTTTTTT.

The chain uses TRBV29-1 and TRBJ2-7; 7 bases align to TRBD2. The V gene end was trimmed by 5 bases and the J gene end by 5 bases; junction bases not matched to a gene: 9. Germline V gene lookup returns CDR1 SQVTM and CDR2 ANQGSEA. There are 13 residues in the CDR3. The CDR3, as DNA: TGCAGCGTTTTCGGGGGGAGGACCCACGAGCAGTACTTC. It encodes CSVFGGRTHEQYF.

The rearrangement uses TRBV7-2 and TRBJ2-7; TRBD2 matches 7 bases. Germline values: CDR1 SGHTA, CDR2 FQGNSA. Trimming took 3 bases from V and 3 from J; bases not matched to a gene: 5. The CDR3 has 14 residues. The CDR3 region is CASSFTGGIYEQYF. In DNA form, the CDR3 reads TGTGCCAGCAGCTTTACGGGAGGCATCTACGAGCAGTACTTC.

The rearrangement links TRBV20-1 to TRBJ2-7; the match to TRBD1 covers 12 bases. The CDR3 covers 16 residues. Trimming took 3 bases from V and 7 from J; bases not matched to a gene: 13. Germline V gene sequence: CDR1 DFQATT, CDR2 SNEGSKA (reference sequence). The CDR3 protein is CSARGTGGGYIEEQYF. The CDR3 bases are TGCAGTGCTAGGGGGACAGGGGGCGGGTATATAGAAGAGCAGTACTTC.

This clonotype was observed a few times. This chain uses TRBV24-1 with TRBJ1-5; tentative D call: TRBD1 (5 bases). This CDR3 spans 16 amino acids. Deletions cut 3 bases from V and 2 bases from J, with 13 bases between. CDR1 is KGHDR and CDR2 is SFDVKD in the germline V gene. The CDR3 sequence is CATSDARVFGNQPQHF. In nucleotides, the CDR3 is TGTGCCACCAGTGATGCCAGGGTATTCGGCAATCAGCCCCAGCATTTT.

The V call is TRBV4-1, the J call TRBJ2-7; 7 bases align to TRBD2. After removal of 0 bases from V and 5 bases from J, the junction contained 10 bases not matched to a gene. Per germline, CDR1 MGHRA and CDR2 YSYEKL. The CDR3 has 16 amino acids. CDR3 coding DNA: TGCGCCAGCAGCCAAGACCCTAGCGGACCCAGCGACGAGCAGTACTTC. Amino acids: CASSQDPSGPSDEQYF.

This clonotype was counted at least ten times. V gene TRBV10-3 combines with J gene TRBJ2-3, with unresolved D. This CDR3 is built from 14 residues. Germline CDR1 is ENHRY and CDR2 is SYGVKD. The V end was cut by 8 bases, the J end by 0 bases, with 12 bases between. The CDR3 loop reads CAICTTPSTDTQYF. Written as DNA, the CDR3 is TGTGCCATCTGCACAACCCCTAGCACAGATACGCAGTATTTT.

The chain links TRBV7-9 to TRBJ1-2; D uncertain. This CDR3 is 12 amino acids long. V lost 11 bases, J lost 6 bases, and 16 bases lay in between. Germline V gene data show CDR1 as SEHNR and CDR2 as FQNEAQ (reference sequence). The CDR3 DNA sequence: TGTGCCCCCGGGCGAGCGGAGGATGGCTACACCTTC. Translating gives CAPGRAEDGYTF. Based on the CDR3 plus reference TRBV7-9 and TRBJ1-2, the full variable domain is DTGVSQNPRHKITKRGQNVTFRCDPISEHNRLYWYRQTLGQGPEFLTYFQNEAQLEKSRLLSDRFSAERPKGSFSTLEIQRTEQGDSAMYLCAPGRAEDGYTFGSGTRLTVV.

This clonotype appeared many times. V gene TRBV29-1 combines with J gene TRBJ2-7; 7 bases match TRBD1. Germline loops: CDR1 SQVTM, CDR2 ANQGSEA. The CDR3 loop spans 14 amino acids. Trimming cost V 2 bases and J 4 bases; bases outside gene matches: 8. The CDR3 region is CSVELADRAYEQYF. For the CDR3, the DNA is TGCAGCGTTGAATTAGCCGACAGGGCTTACGAGCAGTACTTC.

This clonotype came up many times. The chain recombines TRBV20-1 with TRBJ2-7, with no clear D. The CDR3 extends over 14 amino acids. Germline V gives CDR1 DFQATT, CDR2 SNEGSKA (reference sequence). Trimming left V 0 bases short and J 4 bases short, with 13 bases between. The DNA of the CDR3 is TGCAGTGCTAGAGATTTATTAAGGGCGTACGAGCAGTACTTC. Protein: CSARDLLRAYEQYF.

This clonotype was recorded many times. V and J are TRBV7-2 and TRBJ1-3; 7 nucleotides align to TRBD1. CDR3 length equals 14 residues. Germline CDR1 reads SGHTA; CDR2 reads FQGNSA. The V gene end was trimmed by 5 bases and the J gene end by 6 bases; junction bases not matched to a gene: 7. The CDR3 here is CASSLGTAANTIYF. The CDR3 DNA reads TGTGCCAGCAGCCTGGGGACAGCGGCAAACACCATATATTTT.

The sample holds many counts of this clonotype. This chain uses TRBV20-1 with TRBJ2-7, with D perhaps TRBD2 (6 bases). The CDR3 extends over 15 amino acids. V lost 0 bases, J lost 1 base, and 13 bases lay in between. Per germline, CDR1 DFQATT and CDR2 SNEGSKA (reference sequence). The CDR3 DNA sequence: TGCAGTGCTAGAGATCTAAGGCTAGCGTCCTACGAGCAGTACTTC. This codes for CSARDLRLASYEQYF.

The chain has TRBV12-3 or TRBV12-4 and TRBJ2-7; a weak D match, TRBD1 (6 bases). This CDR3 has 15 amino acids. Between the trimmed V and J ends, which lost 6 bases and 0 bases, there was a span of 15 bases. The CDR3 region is CASSDWDNFSYEQYF. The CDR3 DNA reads TGTGCCAGCAGCGATTGGGACAATTTCTCCTACGAGCAGTACTTC.

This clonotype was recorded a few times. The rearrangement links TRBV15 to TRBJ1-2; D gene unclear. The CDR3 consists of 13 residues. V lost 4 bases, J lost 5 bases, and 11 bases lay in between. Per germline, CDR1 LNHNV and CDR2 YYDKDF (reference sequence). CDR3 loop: CATSIVSSYGYTF. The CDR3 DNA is TGTGCCACCAGCATAGTTAGTTCATATGGCTACACCTTC. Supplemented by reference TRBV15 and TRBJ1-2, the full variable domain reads DAMVIQNPRYQVTQFGKPVTLSCSQTLNHNVMYWYQQKSSQAPKLLFHYYDKDFNNEADTPDNFQSRRPNTSFCFLDIRSPGLGDTAMYLCATSIVSSYGYTFGSGTRLTVV.